The text below deals with one T cell receptor (beta chain). Generated by immunoSEQ multiplex PCR, the TCRdb table keeps only in-frame clones and is missing some. The table lists roughly 30,000 clones, about 93% of them singletons. CDR1 and CDR2 from the germline V gene are SGDLS and YYNGEE. The CDR3 is 15 residues long. J gave up 3 bases and V 3 bases, and 8 bases lay outside the gene matches. The data stem from a study of T cell changes during pregnancy in multiple sclerosis. Specimen: CD4+ T cells from peripheral blood mononuclear cells, collected in the second trimester of pregnancy. The receptor comes from a female donor with multiple sclerosis, enrolled in a pregnancy study. The V and J genes are TRBV9 and TRBJ1-2; the match to TRBD1 covers 7 bases. This chain's CDR3 is CASSAHSGGYYGYTF. The CDR3 bases are TGTGCCAGCAGCGCCCATTCAGGGGGTTACTATGGCTACACCTTC.